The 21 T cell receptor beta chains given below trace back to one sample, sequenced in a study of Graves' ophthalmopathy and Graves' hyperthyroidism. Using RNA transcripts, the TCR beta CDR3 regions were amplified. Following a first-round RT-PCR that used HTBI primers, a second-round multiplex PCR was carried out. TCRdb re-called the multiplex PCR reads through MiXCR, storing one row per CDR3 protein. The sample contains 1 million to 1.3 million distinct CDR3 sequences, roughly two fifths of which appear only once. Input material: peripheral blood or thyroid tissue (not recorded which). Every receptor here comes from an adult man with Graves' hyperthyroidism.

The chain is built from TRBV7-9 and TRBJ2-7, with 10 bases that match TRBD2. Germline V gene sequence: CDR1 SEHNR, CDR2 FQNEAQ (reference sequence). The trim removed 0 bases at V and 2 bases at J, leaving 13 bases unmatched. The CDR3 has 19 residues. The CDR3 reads CASSLARSRTSGRAYEQYF. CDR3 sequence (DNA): TGTGCCAGCAGCTTAGCTAGGTCAAGGACTAGCGGAAGAGCCTACGAGCAGTACTTC. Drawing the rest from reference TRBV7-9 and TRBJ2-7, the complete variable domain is DTGVSQNPRHKITKRGQNVTFRCDPISEHNRLYWYRQTLGQGPEFLTYFQNEAQLEKSRLLSDRFSAERPKGSFSTLEIQRTEQGDSAMYLCASSLARSRTSGRAYEQYFGPGTRLTVT.

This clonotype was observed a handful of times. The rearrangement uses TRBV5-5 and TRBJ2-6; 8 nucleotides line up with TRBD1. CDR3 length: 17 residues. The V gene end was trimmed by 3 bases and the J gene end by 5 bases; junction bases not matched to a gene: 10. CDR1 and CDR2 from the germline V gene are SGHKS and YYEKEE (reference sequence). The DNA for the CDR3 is TGTGCCAGCAGCTCAGCACTCGCAGGGGGCCGGGCCAACGTCCTGACTTTC. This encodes CASSSALAGGRANVLTF.

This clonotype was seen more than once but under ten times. CDR3 in DNA: TGCAGCGTTTCCCAGGGACTAGCGGGAGGGGTAGAGACCCAGTACTTC. It translates to CSVSQGLAGGVETQYF. The chain carries TRBV29-1 and TRBJ2-5, with 16 bases fitting TRBD2. With V trimmed by 5 bases and J by 4 bases, 7 bases remained unmatched. The CDR3 runs to 16 residues. The germline gives CDR1 SQVTM, CDR2 ANQGSEA.

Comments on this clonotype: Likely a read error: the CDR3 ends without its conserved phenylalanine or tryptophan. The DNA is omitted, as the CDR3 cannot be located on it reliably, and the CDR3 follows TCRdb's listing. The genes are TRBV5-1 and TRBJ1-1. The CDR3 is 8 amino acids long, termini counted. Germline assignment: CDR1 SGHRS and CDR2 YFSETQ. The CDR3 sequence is CASSRVGG.

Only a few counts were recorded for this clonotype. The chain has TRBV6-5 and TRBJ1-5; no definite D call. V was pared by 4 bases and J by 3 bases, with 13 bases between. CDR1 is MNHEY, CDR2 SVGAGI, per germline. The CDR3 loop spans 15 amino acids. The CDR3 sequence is CASSSSGLSNQPQHF. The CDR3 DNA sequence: TGTGCCAGCAGTTCGTCCGGGCTCTCCAATCAGCCCCAGCATTTT.

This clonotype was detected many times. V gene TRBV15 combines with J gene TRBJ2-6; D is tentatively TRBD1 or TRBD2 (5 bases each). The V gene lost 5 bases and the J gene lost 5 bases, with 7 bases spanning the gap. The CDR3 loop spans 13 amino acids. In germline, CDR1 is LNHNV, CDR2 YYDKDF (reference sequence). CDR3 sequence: CATSGGRANVLTF. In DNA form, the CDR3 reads TGTGCCACCAGCGGGGGTAGGGCCAACGTCCTGACTTTC.

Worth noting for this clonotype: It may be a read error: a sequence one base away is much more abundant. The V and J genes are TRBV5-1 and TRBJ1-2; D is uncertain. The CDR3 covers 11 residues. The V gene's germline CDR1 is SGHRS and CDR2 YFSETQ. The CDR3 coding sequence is TGCGCCAGCAATAAGAACTATGACTACACCTTC. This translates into CASNKNYDYTF.

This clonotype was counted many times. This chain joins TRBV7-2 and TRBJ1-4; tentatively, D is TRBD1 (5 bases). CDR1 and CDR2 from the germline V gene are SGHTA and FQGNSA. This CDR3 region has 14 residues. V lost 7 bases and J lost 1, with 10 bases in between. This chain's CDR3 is CASTPQGTNEKLFF. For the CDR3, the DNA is TGTGCCAGCACCCCCCAGGGAACTAATGAAAAACTGTTTTTT.

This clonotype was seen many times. CDR3 protein: CSVEDQDRTYEQYF. In DNA, the CDR3 is TGCAGCGTTGAAGATCAGGACAGAACCTACGAGCAGTACTTC. The V gene is TRBV29-1, the J gene TRBJ2-7; perhaps TRBD1 as D (6 bases). Germline V gene data show CDR1 as SQVTM and CDR2 as ANQGSEA. The CDR3 has 14 residues. Trimming left V 0 bases short and J 2 bases short, with 11 bases between.

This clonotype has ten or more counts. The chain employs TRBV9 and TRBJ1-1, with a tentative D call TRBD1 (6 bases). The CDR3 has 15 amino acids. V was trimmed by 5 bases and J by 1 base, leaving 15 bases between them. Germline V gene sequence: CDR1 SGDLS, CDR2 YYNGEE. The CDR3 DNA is TGTGCCAGCAGAAAAGAGGGGGGGTCGAACACTGAAGCTTTCTTT. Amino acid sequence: CASRKEGGSNTEAFF.

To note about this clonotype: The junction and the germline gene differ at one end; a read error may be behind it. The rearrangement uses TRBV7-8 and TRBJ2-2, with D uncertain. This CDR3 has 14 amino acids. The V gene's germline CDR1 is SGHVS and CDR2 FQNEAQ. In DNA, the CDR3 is TGTGCCAGCAGCGACATGGGGAACACTGGGGAGCTGTTTTTT. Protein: CASSDMGNTGELFF.

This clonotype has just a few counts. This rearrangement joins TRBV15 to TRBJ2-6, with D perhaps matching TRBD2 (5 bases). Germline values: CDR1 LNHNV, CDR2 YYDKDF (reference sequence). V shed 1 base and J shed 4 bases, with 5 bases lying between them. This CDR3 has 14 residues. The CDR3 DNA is TGTGCCACCAGCAGAGGAGGGGGGGCCAACGTCCTGACTTTC. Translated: CATSRGGGANVLTF.

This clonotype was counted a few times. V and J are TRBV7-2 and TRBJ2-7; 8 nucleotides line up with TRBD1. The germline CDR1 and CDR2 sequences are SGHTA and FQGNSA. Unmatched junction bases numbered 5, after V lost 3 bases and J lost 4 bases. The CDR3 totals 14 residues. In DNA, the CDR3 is TGTGCCAGCAGCTTGGGACAGGTCTATTACGAGCAGTACTTC. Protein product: CASSLGQVYYEQYF.

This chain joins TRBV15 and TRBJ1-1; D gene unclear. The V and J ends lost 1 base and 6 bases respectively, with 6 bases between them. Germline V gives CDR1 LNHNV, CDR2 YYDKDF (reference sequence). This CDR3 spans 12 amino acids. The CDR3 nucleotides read TGTGCCACCAGCAGAGCCTTCTCTGAAGCTTTCTTT. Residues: CATSRAFSEAFF.

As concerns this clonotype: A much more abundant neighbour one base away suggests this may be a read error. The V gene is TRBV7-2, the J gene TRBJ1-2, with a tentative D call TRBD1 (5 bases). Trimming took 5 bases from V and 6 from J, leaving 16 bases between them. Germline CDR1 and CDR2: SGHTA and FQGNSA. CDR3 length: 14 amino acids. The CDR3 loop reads CASSPYQDIHGYTF. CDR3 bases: TGTGCCAGCAGCCCATACCAGGACATCCATGGCTACACCTTC.

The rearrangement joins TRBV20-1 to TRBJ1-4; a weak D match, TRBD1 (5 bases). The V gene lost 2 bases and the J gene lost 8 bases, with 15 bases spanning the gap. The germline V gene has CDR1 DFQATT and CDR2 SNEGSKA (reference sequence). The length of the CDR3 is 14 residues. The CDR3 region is CSARSREEREKLFF. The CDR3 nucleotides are TGCAGTGCTAGATCCAGGGAGGAAAGAGAAAAACTGTTTTTT.

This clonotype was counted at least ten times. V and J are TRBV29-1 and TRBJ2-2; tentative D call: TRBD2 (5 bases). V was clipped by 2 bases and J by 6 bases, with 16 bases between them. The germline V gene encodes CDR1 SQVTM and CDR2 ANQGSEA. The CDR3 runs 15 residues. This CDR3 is CSVEKPFGNAGELFF. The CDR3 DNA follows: TGCAGCGTTGAAAAGCCGTTCGGGAATGCCGGGGAGCTGTTTTTT.

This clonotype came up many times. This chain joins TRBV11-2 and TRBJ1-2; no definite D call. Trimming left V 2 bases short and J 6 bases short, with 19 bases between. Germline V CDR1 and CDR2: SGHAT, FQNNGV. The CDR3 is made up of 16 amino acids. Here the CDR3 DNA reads TGTGCCAGCAGCTTAATCTCCGGAAGAAGGCACGATGGCTACACCTTC. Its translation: CASSLISGRRHDGYTF.

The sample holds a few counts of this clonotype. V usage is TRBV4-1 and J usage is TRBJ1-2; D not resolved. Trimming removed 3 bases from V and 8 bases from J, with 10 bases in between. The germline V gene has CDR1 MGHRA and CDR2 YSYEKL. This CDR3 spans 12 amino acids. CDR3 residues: CASSHLGGGYTF. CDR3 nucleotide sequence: TGCGCCAGCAGCCACCTGGGTGGGGGCTACACCTTC.

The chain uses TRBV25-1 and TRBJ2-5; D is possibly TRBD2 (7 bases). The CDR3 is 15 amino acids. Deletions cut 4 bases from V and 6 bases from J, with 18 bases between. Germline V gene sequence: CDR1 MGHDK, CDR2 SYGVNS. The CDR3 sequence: CASSALGAGDQTQYF. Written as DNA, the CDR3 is TGTGCCAGCAGTGCCCTGGGGGCGGGGGACCAGACCCAGTACTTC. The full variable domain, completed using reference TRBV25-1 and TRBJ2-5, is EADIYQTPRYLVIGTGKKITLECSQTMGHDKMYWYQQDPGMELHLIHYSYGVNSTEKGDLSSESTVSRIRTEHFPLTLESARPSHTSQYLCASSALGAGDQTQYFGPGTRLLVL.

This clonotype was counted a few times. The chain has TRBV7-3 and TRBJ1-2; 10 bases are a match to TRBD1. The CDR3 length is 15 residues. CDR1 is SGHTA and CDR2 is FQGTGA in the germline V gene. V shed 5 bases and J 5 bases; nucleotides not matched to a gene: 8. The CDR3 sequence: CASSQGTGERYGYTF. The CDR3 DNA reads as TGTGCCAGCAGCCAAGGGACAGGGGAACGTTATGGCTACACCTTC.